This passage covers 9 T cell receptor beta chains from one sample sequenced in a study of cytomegalovirus exposure and HLA in healthy donors. The PCR employed 60 Vbeta primers together with 13 Jbeta primers. TCRdb's table, derived via immunoSEQ multiplex PCR, lists solely in-frame clones and lacks some. The sample has 150,000 or so clones, roughly 73% seen once. Sample: PBMCs. The receptors derive from a woman in her late teens or twenties in good health and CMV-seronegative.

The V and J genes are TRBV6-4 and TRBJ1-1; TRBD1 agrees at 7 bases. V gave up 2 bases and J gave up 1 base; unmatched junction bases: 1. The germline V gene has CDR1 MRHNA and CDR2 SNTAGT. The CDR3 totals 14 residues. As DNA, the CDR3 is TGTGCCAGCAGTGACGGGACAGAGAACACTGAAGCTTTCTTT. This codes for CASSDGTENTEAFF.

The chain has TRBV2 and TRBJ1-5; 9 positions agree with TRBD1. Germline assignment: CDR1 SNHLY and CDR2 FYNNEI. With 6 bases clipped from V and 3 bases from J, the junction kept 6 bases outside the gene matches. The CDR3 has 15 residues. For the CDR3, the DNA is TGTGCCAGCAGCCGGACAGGGGACTCCAATCAGCCCCAGCATTTT. Its translation: CASSRTGDSNQPQHF. The full variable domain, rest sourced from reference TRBV2 and TRBJ1-5, is EPEVTQTPSHQVTQMGQEVILRCVPISNHLYFYWYRQILGQKVEFLVSFYNNEISEKSEIFDDQFSVERPDGSNFTLKIRSTKLEDSAMYFCASSRTGDSNQPQHFGDGTRLSIL.

This clone appeared a few times. The gene calls are TRBV9 and TRBJ2-2, with TRBD2 identical over 12 bases. Germline trimming cut 2 bases from V and 4 bases from J; bases unmatched to any gene: 9. Germline V gene lookup returns CDR1 SGDLS and CDR2 YYNGEE. CDR3 size: 18 residues. The CDR3 nucleotides read TGTGCCAGCAGCGTCGGACTAGCGGGATTTGGAGTCACCGGGGAGCTGTTTTTT. It translates to CASSVGLAGFGVTGELFF.

This chain joins TRBV6-6 and TRBJ2-3, with 9 bases fitting TRBD1. The CDR3 covers 15 residues. The V segment lost 4 bases and the J segment 3 bases; nucleotides outside the gene matches: 5. The germline V gene encodes CDR1 MNHNY and CDR2 SVGAGI (reference sequence). The DNA for the CDR3 is TGTGCCAGCAGTTTAGGACAGGGGTTAACAGATACGCAGTATTTT. Translated: CASSLGQGLTDTQYF.

The V call is TRBV7-2, the J call TRBJ1-6; TRBD1 matches 10 bases. Unmatched junction bases numbered 11, after V lost 5 bases and J lost 7 bases. The CDR3 length is 17 residues. Germline loops: CDR1 SGHTA, CDR2 FQGNSA. The chain's CDR3 is CASSPIGTGDQNSPLHF. In nucleotides, the CDR3 is TGTGCCAGCAGCCCTATCGGGACAGGGGACCAAAATTCACCCCTCCACTTT.

In this sample, this clone turned up a few times. This chain joins TRBV9 and TRBJ2-3; 8 bases line up with TRBD2. Trimming took 4 bases from V and 5 from J; bases not matched to a gene: 6. CDR3 length equals 14 residues. Germline assignment: CDR1 SGDLS and CDR2 YYNGEE. The CDR3 reads CASSLTGGLDTQYF. For the CDR3, the DNA is TGTGCCAGCAGCCTGACGGGGGGGCTAGATACGCAGTATTTT.

Details on this clone: An end of the junction does not agree with germline; a read error may underlie this. J is TRBJ1-1 and V is TRBV5-1; no reliable D call. This CDR3 is built from 12 residues. CDR1 is SGHRS and CDR2 is YFSETQ in the germline V gene. CDR3 sequence reads: CASSPMNSEAFF. DNA for the CDR3: TGCGCCAGCAGCCCGATGAACAGTGAAGCTTTCTTT.

Turning to this clone: This specimen includes other DNA sequences encoding the same CDR3. V usage is TRBV18 and J usage is TRBJ2-5; no definite D call. Trimming cost V 3 bases and J 5 bases, with 4 bases left between them. The CDR3 runs 11 residues. Germline assignment: CDR1 KGHSH and CDR2 LQKENI. The CDR3 sequence: CASSPRETQYF. The DNA of the CDR3 is TGTGCCAGCTCACCCCGGGAGACCCAGTACTTC.

This sequence joins TRBV5-4 and TRBJ1-6; weak D call: TRBD1 (5 bases). From germline, CDR1 is SGHNT and CDR2 YYREEE (reference sequence). This CDR3 comprises 16 residues. V was trimmed by 3 bases and J by 8 bases, leaving 18 bases between them. In DNA, the CDR3 is TGTGCCAGCAGCTCTGTAGGGGCATGGGGGGATTCACCCCTCCACTTT. It is translated as CASSSVGAWGDSPLHF.